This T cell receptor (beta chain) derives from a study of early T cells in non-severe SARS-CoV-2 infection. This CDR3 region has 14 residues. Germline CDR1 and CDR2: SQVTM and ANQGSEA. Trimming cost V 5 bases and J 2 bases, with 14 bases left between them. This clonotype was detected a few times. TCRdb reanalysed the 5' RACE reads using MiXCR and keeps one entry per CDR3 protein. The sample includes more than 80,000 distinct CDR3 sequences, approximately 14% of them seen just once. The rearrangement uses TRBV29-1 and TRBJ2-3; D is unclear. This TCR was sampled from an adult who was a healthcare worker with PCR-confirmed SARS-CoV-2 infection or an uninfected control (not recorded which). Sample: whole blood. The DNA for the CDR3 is TGCAGCGTTCACCCCGTCTTACTCACAGATACGCAGTATTTT. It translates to CSVHPVLLTDTQYF.